These T cell receptor beta chains were read from a single sample in a study of blood T cell repertoires in COVID-19. Generated by immunoSEQ multiplex PCR, the TCRdb table keeps only in-frame clones and is missing some. This table has more than 200,000 clones, 70% to 90% appearing once. The sample was peripheral blood. The source of these receptors is a man over 45 with acute or convalescent COVID-19. Both conserved end residues are part of each CDR3. The D gene is left open where the match is weak.

d_gene,v_gene,j_gene,len,CDR3aa,CDR3nt
TRBD1,TRBV29-1,TRBJ2-2,15,CSVISGGFNTGELFF,TGCAGCGTGATATCAGGGGGCTTTAACACCGGGGAGCTGTTTTTT
TRBD1,TRBV19,TRBJ1-4,14,CASSPWDRGEKLFF,TGTGCCAGTAGTCCGTGGGACAGGGGTGAAAAACTGTTTTTT
TRBD1,TRBV9,TRBJ1-6,14,CASSITGGNSPLHF,TGTGCCAGCAGCATTACAGGGGGTAATTCACCCCTCCACTTT
.,TRBV27,TRBJ1-1,15,CASSPHLLRNTEAFF,TGTGCCAGCAGTCCCCATCTTCTTAGGAACACTGAAGCTTTCTTT
TRBD2,TRBV6-5,TRBJ2-1,15,CASSLSGGGQGEQFF,TGTGCCAGCAGTCTTAGTGGGGGAGGGCAGGGTGAGCAGTTCTTC
.,TRBV10-2,TRBJ1-1,15,CASTAAGLLGTEAFF,TGCGCCAGCACTGCGGCGGGCCTCTTGGGCACTGAAGCTTTCTTT
TRBD1,TRBV4-1,TRBJ1-1,16,CASSRGQDPRGAEAFF,TGCGCCAGCAGCCGAGGACAGGATCCGAGGGGCGCTGAAGCTTTCTTT
TRBD1,TRBV7-9,TRBJ1-5,15,CASSLGTVKAQPQHF,TGTGCCAGCAGCCTCGGGACAGTCAAGGCTCAGCCCCAGCATTTT
.,TRBV30,TRBJ1-1,11,CAWSTGVQAFF,TGTGCCTGGAGCACAGGAGTACAAGCTTTCTTT
TRBD1,TRBV5-4,TRBJ2-1,16,CASSLDATGGYNEQFF,TGTGCCAGCAGCTTGGATGCGACAGGGGGTTACAATGAGCAGTTCTTC
.,TRBV6-2/TRBV6-3,TRBJ1-5,17,CASSTHRTETSNQPQHF,TGTGCCAGCAGTACCCATCGGACAGAAACTAGCAATCAGCCCCAGCATTTT
.,TRBV6-5,TRBJ1-3,13,CASSYGQGDTIYF,TGTGCCAGCAGTTACGGGCAGGGTGACACCATATATTTT
.,TRBV6-2/TRBV6-3,TRBJ1-5,14,CASSYSRQNQPQHF,TGTGCCAGCAGTTACTCGAGACAGAATCAGCCCCAGCATTTT
.,TRBV27,TRBJ1-2,15,CASSPLGGSNYGYTF,TGTGCCAGCAGTCCCCTGGGGGGATCTAACTATGGCTACACCTTC
TRBD1,TRBV12-3/TRBV12-4,TRBJ1-1,12,CASSGQGFEAFF,TGTGCCAGCAGCGGACAGGGCTTTGAAGCTTTCTTT
TRBD1,TRBV9,TRBJ1-2,15,CASSASTGGPHGYTF,TGTGCCAGCAGCGCCTCGACAGGGGGCCCCCATGGCTACACCTTC